This TCR beta chain was captured in a study of T cells in Graves' hyperthyroidism and ophthalmopathy. Study-wide context: Peripheral blood collection took place at initial diagnosis, before any treatment.

RNA transcripts yielded amplified TCR beta CDR3 regions. Using the HTBI primer set, a first-round RT-PCR was run on the TCR CDR3. Via MiXCR, TCRdb re-called the multiplex PCR reads, giving one row per CDR3 protein. The sample holds some 24,000 distinct CDR3 sequences, less than 65% seen once. Patients between 18 and 65 years old had hyperthyroidism, newly diagnosed and lasting under 2 months. Diagnosis rested on symptoms, serum thyroxine and TRAb, thyroid ultrasound, and orbital computed tomography. Trimming took off 2 bases at V and 8 bases at J, with 10 bases between the two ends. The CDR3 sequence is 13 residues long. Germline V gene sequence: CDR1 LNHDA, CDR2 SQIVND (reference sequence).

The chain has TRBV19 and TRBJ1-5; no definite D call. The clonotype originates from a woman in her thirties or forties with Graves' hyperthyroidism that later progressed to Graves' ophthalmopathy. Sequenced input: blood. For the CDR3, the DNA is TGTGCCAGTAGTATAACGTTTTCAAAGCCCCAGCATTTT. As protein: CASSITFSKPQHF. Based on the CDR3 plus reference TRBV19 and TRBJ1-5, the full variable domain is DGGITQSPKYLFRKEGQNVTLSCEQNLNHDAMYWYRQDPGQGLRLIYYSQIVNDFQKGDIAEGYSVSREKKESFPLTVTSAQKNPTAFYLCASSITFSKPQHFGDGTRLSIL.